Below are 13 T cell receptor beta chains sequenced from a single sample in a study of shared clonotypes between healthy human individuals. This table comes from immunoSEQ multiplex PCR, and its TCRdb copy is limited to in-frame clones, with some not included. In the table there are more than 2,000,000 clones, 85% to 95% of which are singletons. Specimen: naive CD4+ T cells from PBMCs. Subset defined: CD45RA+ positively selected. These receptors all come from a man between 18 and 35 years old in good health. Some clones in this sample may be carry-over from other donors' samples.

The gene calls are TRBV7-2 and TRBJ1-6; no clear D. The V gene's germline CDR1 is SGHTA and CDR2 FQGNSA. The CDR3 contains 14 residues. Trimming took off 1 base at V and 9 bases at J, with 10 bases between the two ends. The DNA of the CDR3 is TGTGCCAGCAGCTTAGTTGCAATTGGTTCACCCCTCCACTTT. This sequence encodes CASSLVAIGSPLHF.

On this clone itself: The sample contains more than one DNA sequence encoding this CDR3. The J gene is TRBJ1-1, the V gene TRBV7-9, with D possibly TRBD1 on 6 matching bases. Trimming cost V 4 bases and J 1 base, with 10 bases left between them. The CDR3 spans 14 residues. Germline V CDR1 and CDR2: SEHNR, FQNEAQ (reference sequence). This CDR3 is CASSSQGPNTEAFF. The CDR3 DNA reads TGTGCCAGCAGCTCACAGGGACCGAACACTGAAGCTTTCTTT.

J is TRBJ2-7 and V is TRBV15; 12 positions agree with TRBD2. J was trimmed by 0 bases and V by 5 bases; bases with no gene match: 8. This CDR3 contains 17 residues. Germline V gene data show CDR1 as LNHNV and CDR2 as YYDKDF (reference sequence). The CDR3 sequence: CATSPQLAGGPSYEQYF. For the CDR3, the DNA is TGTGCCACCAGCCCACAGCTAGCGGGAGGGCCCTCCTACGAGCAGTACTTC.

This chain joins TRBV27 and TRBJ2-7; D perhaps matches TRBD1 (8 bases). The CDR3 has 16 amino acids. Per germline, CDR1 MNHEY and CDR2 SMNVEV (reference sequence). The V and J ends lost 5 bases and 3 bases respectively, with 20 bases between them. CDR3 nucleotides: TGTGCCAGCAGTACTTACAGGGGGGGCAGCGTCTACGAGCAGTACTTC. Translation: CASSTYRGGSVYEQYF.

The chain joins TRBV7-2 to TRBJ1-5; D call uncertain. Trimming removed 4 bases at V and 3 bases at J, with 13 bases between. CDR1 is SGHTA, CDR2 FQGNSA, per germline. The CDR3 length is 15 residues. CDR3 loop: CASSSLERLNQPQHF. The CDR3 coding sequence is TGTGCCAGCAGCTCCCTTGAGAGGCTCAATCAGCCCCAGCATTTT.

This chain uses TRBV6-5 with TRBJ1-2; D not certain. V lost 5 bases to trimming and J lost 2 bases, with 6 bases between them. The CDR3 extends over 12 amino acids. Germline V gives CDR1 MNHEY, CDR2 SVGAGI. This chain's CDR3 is CASSEQNYGYTF. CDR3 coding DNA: TGTGCCAGCAGTGAGCAGAACTATGGCTACACCTTC.

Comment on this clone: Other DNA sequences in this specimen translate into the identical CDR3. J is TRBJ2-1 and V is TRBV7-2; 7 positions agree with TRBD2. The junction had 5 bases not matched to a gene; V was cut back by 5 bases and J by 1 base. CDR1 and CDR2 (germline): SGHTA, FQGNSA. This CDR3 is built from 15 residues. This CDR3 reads CASSLTSASYNEQFF. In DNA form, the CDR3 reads TGTGCCAGCAGCCTAACTAGCGCGTCCTACAATGAGCAGTTCTTC.

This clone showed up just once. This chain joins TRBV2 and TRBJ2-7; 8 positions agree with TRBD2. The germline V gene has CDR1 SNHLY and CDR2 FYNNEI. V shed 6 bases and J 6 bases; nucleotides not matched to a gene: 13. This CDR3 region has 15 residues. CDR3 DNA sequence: TGTGCCAGCAGACAGGGTAGCGGGAACTTGGGCGAGCAGTACTTC. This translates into CASRQGSGNLGEQYF.

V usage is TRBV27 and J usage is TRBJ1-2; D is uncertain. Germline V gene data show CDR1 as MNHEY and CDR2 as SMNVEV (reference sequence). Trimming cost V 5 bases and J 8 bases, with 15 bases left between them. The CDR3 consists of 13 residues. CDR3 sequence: CASSPKDLGGYTF. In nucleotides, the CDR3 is TGTGCCAGCAGTCCGAAGGACTTGGGAGGCTACACCTTC.

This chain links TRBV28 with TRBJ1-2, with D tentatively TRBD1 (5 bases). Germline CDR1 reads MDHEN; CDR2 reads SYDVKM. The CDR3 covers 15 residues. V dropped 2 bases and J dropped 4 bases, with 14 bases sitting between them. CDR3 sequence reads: CASSLRDSTIYGYTF. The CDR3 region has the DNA TGTGCCAGCAGTTTAAGGGACTCGACAATCTATGGCTACACCTTC.

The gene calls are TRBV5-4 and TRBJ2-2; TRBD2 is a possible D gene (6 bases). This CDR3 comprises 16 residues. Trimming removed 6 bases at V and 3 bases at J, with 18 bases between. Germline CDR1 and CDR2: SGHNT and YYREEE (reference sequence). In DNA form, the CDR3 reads TGTGCCAGCACCACGAATGGGGGGATAGACACCGGGGAGCTGTTTTTT. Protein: CASTTNGGIDTGELFF.

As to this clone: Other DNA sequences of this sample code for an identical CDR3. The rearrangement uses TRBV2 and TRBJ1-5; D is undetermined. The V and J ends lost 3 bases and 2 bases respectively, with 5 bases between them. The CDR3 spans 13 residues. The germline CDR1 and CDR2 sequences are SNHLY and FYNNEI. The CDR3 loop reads CASSDRGNQPQHF. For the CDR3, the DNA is TGTGCCAGCAGTGATAGGGGCAATCAGCCCCAGCATTTT.

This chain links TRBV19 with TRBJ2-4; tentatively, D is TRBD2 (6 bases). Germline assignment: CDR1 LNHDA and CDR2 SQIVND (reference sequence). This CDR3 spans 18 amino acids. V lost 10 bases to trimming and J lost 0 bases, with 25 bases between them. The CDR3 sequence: CATSRHGAGAGAKNIQYF. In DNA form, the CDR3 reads TGTGCCACATCTAGACACGGAGCGGGCGCTGGAGCCAAAAACATTCAGTACTTC.